This T cell receptor (beta chain) was retrieved from a study of spatial heterogeneity in lung cancer. In the study overall: There were consistently more beta-chain sequences detected than alpha-chain sequences.

As regards this clonotype: Its antigen is not known.

Every molecule of TCR cDNA had its own unique molecular identifier. TCRdb fed the 5' RACE reads into MiXCR, producing one record per CDR3 protein. The sample includes about 92,000 distinct CDR3 sequences, approximately 12% seen only once; the top ten take roughly 39%. Germline CDR1 reads KGHDR; CDR2 reads SFDVKD. V was shortened by 3 bases and J by 7 bases, with 14 bases between the two germline ends. The CDR3 loop spans 15 amino acids. Overall study results and limits: Tumor TCRs that were ubiquitous and expanded showed up in blood more at resection than follow-up.

This sample's time point: sample taken at primary tumor resection. From tumor, nontumor lung or frozen PBMC, whole RNA was taken unsorted for sequencing. About 73 TRACERx patients with early, untreated non-small cell lung cancer donated samples. The source was PBMCs, collected at surgery. The source is a male donor with early-stage non-small cell lung cancer. The V and J genes are TRBV24-1 and TRBJ1-4, with D hard to call. CDR3 residues: CATSDPTGRPEKLFF. For the CDR3, the DNA is TGTGCCACCAGTGATCCGACGGGCAGACCTGAAAAACTGTTTTTT.